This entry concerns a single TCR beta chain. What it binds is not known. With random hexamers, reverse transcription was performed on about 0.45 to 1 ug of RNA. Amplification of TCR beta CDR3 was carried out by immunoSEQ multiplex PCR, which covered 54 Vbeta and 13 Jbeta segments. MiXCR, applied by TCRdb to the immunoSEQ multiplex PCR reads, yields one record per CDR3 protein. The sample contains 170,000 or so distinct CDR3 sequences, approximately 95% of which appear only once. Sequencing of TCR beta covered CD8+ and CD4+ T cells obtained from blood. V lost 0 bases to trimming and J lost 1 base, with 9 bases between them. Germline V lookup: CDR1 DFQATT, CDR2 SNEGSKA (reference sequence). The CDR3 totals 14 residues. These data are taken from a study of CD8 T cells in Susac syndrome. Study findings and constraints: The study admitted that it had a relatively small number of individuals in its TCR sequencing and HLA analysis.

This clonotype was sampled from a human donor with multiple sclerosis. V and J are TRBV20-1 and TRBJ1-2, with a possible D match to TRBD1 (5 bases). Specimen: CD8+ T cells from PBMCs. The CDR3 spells CSARDGAGNYGYTF. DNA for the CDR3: TGCAGTGCTAGAGATGGGGCGGGTAACTATGGCTACACCTTC.